This TCR beta chain appears in the sequencing data of a study of a mutant IDH1 vaccine in newly diagnosed glioma. Looking at the study overall: With temozolomide cycles, or 4-6 weeks after radiotherapy alone, vaccination was started. Study-level results: Pseudoprogression appeared independent of alterations in top peripheral clonotypes.

The CDR3 loop spans 15 amino acids. V was pared by 4 bases and J by 0 bases, with 3 bases of the junction left unmatched. The germline V gene encodes CDR1 LGHNA and CDR2 YNFKEQ. The data were produced by immunoSEQ multiplex PCR, yet TCRdb's version contains in-frame clones alone and is incomplete. The table includes roughly 60,000 clones, more than 75% detected once. Time point noted: week 23, last vaccination. All doses held 300 ug of mutant IDH1 20-mer peptide, with topical imiquimod. Astrocytomas found in donors were new, WHO grade 3 or 4, IDH1-mutant and ATRX-lost. As concerns this clone: Its specificity is unknown.

This receptor was identified in a man aged 30 to 45 with glioma. The chain carries TRBV4-2 and TRBJ1-5; 7 bases agree with TRBD1. Sequencing used PBMCs, obtained from a glioma patient whose treatment included an IDH1 peptide vaccine. CDR3 DNA: TGTGCCAGCAGCCCGGGACAGTATAGCAATCAGCCCCAGCATTTT. Translation gives CASSPGQYSNQPQHF.